One and the same sample provided the 24 T cell receptor beta chains below, sequenced in a study of early T cells in non-severe SARS-CoV-2 infection. TCRdb re-called the 5' RACE reads through MiXCR, storing one row per CDR3 protein. This table holds about 110,000 distinct CDR3 sequences, around 10% found once. The sample was whole blood. The receptors were sampled from an adult who was a healthcare worker with PCR-confirmed SARS-CoV-2 infection or an uninfected control (not recorded which).

The chain carries TRBV7-2 and TRBJ1-1; 7 bases are shared with TRBD1. Per the germline V gene, CDR1 is SGHTA and CDR2 is FQGNSA. This CDR3 is built from 15 residues. V dropped 5 bases and J dropped 1; count of bases not matched to a gene: 7. The CDR3: CASSPNRGPNTEAFF. As DNA, the CDR3 is TGTGCCAGCAGCCCCAACAGGGGACCGAACACTGAAGCTTTCTTT.

The chain has TRBV20-1 and TRBJ2-5; weak D call: TRBD1 (6 bases). The V and J ends lost 6 bases and 3 bases respectively, with 20 bases between them. Germline values: CDR1 DFQATT, CDR2 SNEGSKA (reference sequence). The CDR3 spans 15 residues. CDR3 DNA sequence: TGCAGTGCCCCTGATGGGGGCCAAAAAGAAGAGACCCAGTACTTC. This translates into CSAPDGGQKEETQYF.

This clonotype turned up a few times. The chain is built from TRBV6-6 and TRBJ1-5; 7 bases are shared with TRBD1. From germline, CDR1 is MNHNY and CDR2 SVGAGI (reference sequence). J gave up 3 bases and V 2 bases, and 4 bases lay outside the gene matches. The length of the CDR3 is 15 residues. CDR3 bases: TGTGCCAGCAGTTACGTCCAGGGGGACAATCAGCCCCAGCATTTT. It specifies CASSYVQGDNQPQHF.

This clonotype was detected many times. This chain connects TRBV29-1 to TRBJ2-7; D possibly corresponds to TRBD1 (6 bases). The germline V gene has CDR1 SQVTM and CDR2 ANQGSEA. Between the trimmed V and J ends, which lost 1 base and 5 bases, there was a span of 9 bases. This CDR3 is built from 12 residues. In DNA form, the CDR3 reads TGCAGCGTTGAAGGGGACAAGAACGAGCAGTACTTC. Translated: CSVEGDKNEQYF.

This clonotype showed up many times. CDR3 protein: CSVEILWRHQYNEQFF. The CDR3 DNA is TGCAGCGTTGAAATCCTGTGGAGGCACCAATACAATGAGCAGTTCTTC. The J gene is TRBJ2-1, the V gene TRBV29-1, with D possibly matching TRBD2 (5 bases). This CDR3 region has 16 residues. Trimming shortened V by 2 bases and J by 4 bases, and 18 bases separated the two germline ends. Germline V gives CDR1 SQVTM, CDR2 ANQGSEA.

The rearrangement joins TRBV5-1 to TRBJ2-1; 8 bases match TRBD2. Per the germline V gene, CDR1 is SGHRS and CDR2 is YFSETQ. Trimming at V came to 0 bases and at J to 6 bases, leaving 2 bases not matched to a gene. The CDR3 covers 14 residues. The CDR3 region has the DNA TGCGCCAGCAGCTTGGTAGCGGGGTTCAATGAGCAGTTCTTC. Translated: CASSLVAGFNEQFF.

For this clonotype: A much bigger clone sits one base away, suggesting this may be a read error. The genes are TRBV18 and TRBJ2-7; D tentatively fits TRBD1 or TRBD2 (6 bases each). Germline CDR1 KGHSH, CDR2 LQKENI. The CDR3 totals 16 residues. The CDR3 DNA reads as TGTGCCAGCCCACCCGTCCCGGGGGCACACTCCTACGAGCAGTACTTC. Encoded protein: CASPPVPGAHSYEQYF.

The chain recombines TRBV29-1 with TRBJ1-2; D uncertain. The CDR3 runs 12 residues. The ends were cut back, 3 bases at V and 1 base at J, with 6 bases in the middle. Germline CDR1 reads SQVTM; CDR2 reads ANQGSEA. DNA of the CDR3: TGCAGCGTTGAGGAGTATAACTATGGCTACACCTTC. Amino acids: CSVEEYNYGYTF.

This clonotype occurred a few times. The chain employs TRBV29-1 and TRBJ2-1; D gene ambiguous. Germline CDR1 is SQVTM and CDR2 is ANQGSEA. V was shortened by 6 bases and J by 7 bases, with 16 bases between the two germline ends. The CDR3 totals 13 residues. The CDR3 spells CSVLWPSGNEQFF. Written as DNA, the CDR3 is TGCAGCGTCCTTTGGCCCTCTGGGAATGAGCAGTTCTTC.

This clonotype appeared a few times. The rearrangement joins TRBV11-2 to TRBJ2-1; 11 bases align to TRBD2. The germline CDR1 and CDR2 sequences are SGHAT and FQNNGV. J lost 7 bases, V lost 5 bases, and 7 bases had no gene match. This CDR3 spans 15 amino acids. CDR3 loop: CASSTSGSQGNEQFF. Written as DNA, the CDR3 is TGTGCCAGCAGCACTAGCGGGAGTCAAGGGAATGAGCAGTTCTTC.

This clonotype was recorded many times. This chain links TRBV28 with TRBJ2-2, with D unclear. The CDR3 consists of 12 residues. The V and J ends lost 10 bases and 1 base respectively, with 7 bases between them. CDR1 is MDHEN and CDR2 is SYDVKM in the germline V gene. CDR3 sequence: CATPGNTGELFF. In nucleotides, the CDR3 is TGTGCCACCCCGGGGAACACCGGGGAGCTGTTTTTT. The whole variable domain, filled in from reference TRBV28 and TRBJ2-2, reads DVKVTQSSRYLVKRTGEKVFLECVQDMDHENMFWYRQDPGLGLRLIYFSYDVKMKEKGDIPEGYSVSREKKERFSLILESASTNQTSMYLCATPGNTGELFFGEGSRLTVL.

This rearrangement joins TRBV11-3 to TRBJ2-1, with 15 nucleotides matching TRBD2. The V gene end was trimmed by 10 bases and the J gene end by 4 bases; junction bases not matched to a gene: 8. There are 16 residues in the CDR3. Per germline, CDR1 SGHNT and CDR2 YENEEA. The CDR3 nucleotides read TGTGCCACAGGACTAGCGGGGGGGTTGCCATACAATGAGCAGTTCTTC. Translation gives CATGLAGGLPYNEQFF.

Only a few counts were recorded for this clonotype. The chain is built from TRBV19 and TRBJ1-5; D is unresolved. CDR1 and CDR2 from the germline V gene are LNHDA and SQIVND (reference sequence). Trimming shortened V by 1 base and J by 0 bases, and 13 bases separated the two germline ends. The CDR3 loop spans 17 amino acids. CDR3 sequence: CASSIALGPYSNQPQHF. DNA of the CDR3: TGTGCCAGTAGTATAGCTCTCGGCCCGTATAGCAATCAGCCCCAGCATTTT.

This clonotype was detected only a few times. The chain employs TRBV14 and TRBJ1-6; no clear D gene. V was pared by 4 bases and J by 8 bases, with 15 bases between. The CDR3 has 15 residues. Germline assignment: CDR1 SGHDN and CDR2 FVKESK. CDR3 DNA: TGTGCCAGCAGCCGATCCGGACGGATTCATTCACCCCTCCACTTT. It is translated as CASSRSGRIHSPLHF. Together with reference TRBV14 and TRBJ1-6, the CDR3 gives the full variable domain: EAGVTQFPSHSVIEKGQTVTLRCDPISGHDNLYWYRRVMGKEIKFLLHFVKESKQDESGMPNNRFLAERTGGTYSTLKVQPAELEDSGVYFCASSRSGRIHSPLHFGNGTRLTVT.

This clonotype was counted at least ten times. CDR3 DNA sequence: TGTGCCAGCAGCTTAGCTGAACTAGTTTCAAAGCAGTTCTTC. Protein product: CASSLAELVSKQFF. V and J are TRBV7-8 and TRBJ2-1; TRBD2 is a possible D gene (5 bases). The CDR3 contains 14 residues. V shed 0 bases and J shed 11 bases, with 14 bases lying between them. CDR1 is SGHVS, CDR2 FQNEAQ, per germline.

This clonotype was counted ten times or more. CDR3 sequence: CASSVDRGRSGNTIYF. DNA for the CDR3: TGTGCCAGCAGTGTTGACAGGGGGCGTAGTGGAAACACCATATATTTT. This chain uses TRBV6-6 with TRBJ1-3, with 10 bases aligning to TRBD1. Trimming removed 5 bases from V and 3 bases from J; junction bases left unmatched: 7. The CDR3 is 16 amino acids. Germline V CDR1 and CDR2: MNHNY, SVGAGI (reference sequence).

This chain uses TRBV12-3 or TRBV12-4 with TRBJ2-7; D gene ambiguous. V lost 4 bases to trimming and J lost 0 bases, with 13 bases between them. The length of the CDR3 is 15 residues. CDR3 coding DNA: TGTGCCAGCAGTTCAACGGACCTGAGCTCCTACGAGCAGTACTTC. It codes for CASSSTDLSSYEQYF.

The J gene is TRBJ2-1, the V gene TRBV10-2, with TRBD2 identical over 11 bases. Germline-derived CDR1 and CDR2 are WSHSY and SAAADI. The CDR3 is 16 residues long. The J segment lost 0 bases and the V segment lost 4 bases, leaving 2 bases of the junction unmatched. The CDR3 reads CASSGSGGASYNEQFF. The CDR3 coding sequence is TGCGCCAGCAGTGGTAGCGGGGGGGCCTCCTACAATGAGCAGTTCTTC.

V gene TRBV9 combines with J gene TRBJ2-3; D might be TRBD1 or TRBD2, each matching 5 bases. The ends were cut back, 0 bases at V and 2 bases at J, with 10 bases in the middle. The CDR3 is made up of 15 amino acids. Germline V gives CDR1 SGDLS, CDR2 YYNGEE. DNA of the CDR3: TGTGCCAGCAGCGTAGGAGGGGTCTTCACAGATACGCAGTATTTT. This translates into CASSVGGVFTDTQYF.

This clonotype has just a few counts. The chain links TRBV18 to TRBJ2-7; D is unresolved. Per the germline V gene, CDR1 is KGHSH and CDR2 is LQKENI. Trimming took 1 base from V and 3 from J, leaving 13 bases between them. The CDR3 spans 15 residues. Written as DNA, the CDR3 is TGTGCCAGCTCACCACTCCCCTCAGTAAACTACGAGCAGTACTTC. Translation gives CASSPLPSVNYEQYF.

This clonotype came up many times. The V call is TRBV4-1, the J call TRBJ1-5, with D uncertain. Trimming removed 5 bases from V and 5 bases from J, with 16 bases in between. CDR3 size: 15 residues. Germline CDR1 is MGHRA and CDR2 is YSYEKL. The DNA for the CDR3 is TGCGCCAGCAGCTTAGAGTTATCTGGGGATCAGCCCCAGCATTTT. This codes for CASSLELSGDQPQHF.

This clonotype has only a few counts. J is TRBJ2-7 and V is TRBV9; D unclear. Trimming pared 0 bases from V and 1 base from J, leaving 8 bases between. Germline V gene sequence: CDR1 SGDLS, CDR2 YYNGEE. This CDR3 is built from 14 residues. CDR3 loop: CASSVGLGSYEQYF. The CDR3, as DNA: TGTGCCAGCAGCGTAGGCTTGGGTTCCTACGAGCAGTACTTC. Combining the CDR3 with reference TRBV9 and TRBJ2-7 gives the whole variable domain DSGVTQTPKHLITATGQRVTLRCSPRSGDLSVYWYQQSLDQGLQFLIQYYNGEERAKGNILERFSAQQFPDLHSELNLSSLELGDSALYFCASSVGLGSYEQYFGPGTRLTVT.

This chain uses TRBV7-2 with TRBJ2-7, with 11 nucleotides matching TRBD2. Germline-derived CDR1 and CDR2 are SGHTA and FQGNSA. V shed 4 bases, J shed 4 bases, and the junction held 9 bases outside the gene matches. This CDR3 has 16 amino acids. CDR3 bases: TGTGCCAGCAGCTACTTTACTAGCGGGAGTATGTACGAGCAGTACTTC. Translation: CASSYFTSGSMYEQYF.

This clonotype was seen many times. The chain is built from TRBV5-6 and TRBJ2-1; TRBD1 aligns across 10 bases. Germline CDR1 reads SGHDT; CDR2 reads YYEEEE. This CDR3 region has 16 residues. V lost 1 base, J lost 4 bases, and 5 bases stayed unmatched. CDR3 in amino acids: CASSLWTGGDYNEQFF. CDR3 nucleotides: TGTGCCAGCAGCTTGTGGACAGGGGGAGATTACAATGAGCAGTTCTTC.